This TCR beta chain emerged from a study of blood T cell repertoires in COVID-19. Study context: Sites across the United States, Italy and Spain contributed samples from acute and convalescent COVID-19.

Libraries were prepared by immunoSEQ multiplex PCR; TCRdb keeps only in-frame clonotypes and omits some of them. The repertoire holds fewer than 350,000 clones, roughly 89% seen once, with approximately 5.2% in the top ten. This CDR3 spans 17 amino acids. V lost 1 base and J lost 0, with 15 bases in between. Germline V gene data show CDR1 as MGHRA and CDR2 as YSYEKL. The sample consisted of PBMCs or T cells enriched from blood (not recorded which). The clonotype originates from a man aged 55 to 70 who had recovered from COVID-19. The chain couples TRBV4-1 to TRBJ1-2; no reliable D call. The CDR3 region is CASSQAISRVTNYGYTF. The CDR3, as DNA: TGCGCCAGCAGCCAAGCAATTTCCCGGGTAACTAACTATGGCTACACCTTC.